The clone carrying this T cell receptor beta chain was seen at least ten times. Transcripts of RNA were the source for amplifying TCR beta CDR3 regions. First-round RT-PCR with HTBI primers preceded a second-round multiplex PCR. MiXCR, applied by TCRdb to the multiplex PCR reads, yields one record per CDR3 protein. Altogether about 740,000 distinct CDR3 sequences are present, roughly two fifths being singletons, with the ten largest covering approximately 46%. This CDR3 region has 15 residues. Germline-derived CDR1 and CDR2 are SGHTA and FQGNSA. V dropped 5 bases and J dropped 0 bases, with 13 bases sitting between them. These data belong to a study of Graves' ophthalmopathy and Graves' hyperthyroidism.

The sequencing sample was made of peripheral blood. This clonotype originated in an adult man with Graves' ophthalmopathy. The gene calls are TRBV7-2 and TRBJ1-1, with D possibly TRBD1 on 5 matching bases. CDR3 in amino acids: CASSVYRTMNTEAFF. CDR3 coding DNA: TGTGCCAGCAGCGTGTACAGGACTATGAACACTGAAGCTTTCTTT.